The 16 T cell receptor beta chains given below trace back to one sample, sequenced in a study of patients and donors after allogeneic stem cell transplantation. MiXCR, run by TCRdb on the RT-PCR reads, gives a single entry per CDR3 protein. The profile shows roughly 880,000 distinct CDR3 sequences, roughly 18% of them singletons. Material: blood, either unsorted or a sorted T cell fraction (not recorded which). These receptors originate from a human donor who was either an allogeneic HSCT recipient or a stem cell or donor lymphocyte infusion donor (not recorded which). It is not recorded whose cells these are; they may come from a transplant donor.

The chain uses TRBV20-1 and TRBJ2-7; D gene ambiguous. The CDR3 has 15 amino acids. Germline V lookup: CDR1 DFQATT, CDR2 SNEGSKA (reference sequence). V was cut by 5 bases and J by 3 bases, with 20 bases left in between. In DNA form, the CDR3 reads TGCAGTGCTGACCATAATGCAGGTCTTGACTACGAGCAGTACTTC. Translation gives CSADHNAGLDYEQYF.

The CDR3: CASRRLEVKNEQYF. In nucleotides, the CDR3 is TGCGCCAGCAGAAGGCTGGAAGTTAAGAACGAGCAGTACTTC. The rearrangement uses TRBV5-1 and TRBJ2-7; D remains unclear. Germline-derived CDR1 and CDR2 are SGHRS and YFSETQ. Trimming left V 5 bases short and J 5 bases short, with 17 bases between. The CDR3 has 14 amino acids.

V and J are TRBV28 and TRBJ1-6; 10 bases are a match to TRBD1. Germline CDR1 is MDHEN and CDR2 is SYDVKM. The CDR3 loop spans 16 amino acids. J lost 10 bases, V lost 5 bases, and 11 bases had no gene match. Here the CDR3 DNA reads TGTGCCAGCAGTCCTAAAAAGACAGGGGGCGGCTCACCCCTCCACTTT. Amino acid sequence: CASSPKKTGGGSPLHF.

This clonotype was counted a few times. The CDR3 DNA sequence: TGTGCCAGCTCAACCACAGACGCCACTGAAGCTTTCTTT. It yields the protein CASSTTDATEAFF. The chain combines TRBV18 with TRBJ1-1; D is unresolved. CDR1 KGHSH and CDR2 LQKENI come from the germline V gene. Trimming stripped 5 bases from V and 4 bases from J, with 11 bases between. The CDR3 is 13 amino acids.

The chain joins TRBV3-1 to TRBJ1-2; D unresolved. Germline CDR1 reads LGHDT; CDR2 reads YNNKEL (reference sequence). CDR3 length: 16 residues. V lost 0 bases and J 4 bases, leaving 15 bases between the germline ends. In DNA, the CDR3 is TGTGCCAGCAGCCAAGACGGGCGGATACATTCCTATGGCTACACCTTC. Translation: CASSQDGRIHSYGYTF.

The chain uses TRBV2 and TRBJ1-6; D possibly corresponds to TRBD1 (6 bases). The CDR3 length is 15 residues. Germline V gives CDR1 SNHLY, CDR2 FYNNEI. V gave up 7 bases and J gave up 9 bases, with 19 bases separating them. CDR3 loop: CASKAGAHGGSPLHF. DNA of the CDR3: TGTGCCAGCAAGGCAGGGGCCCATGGGGGTTCACCCCTCCACTTT.

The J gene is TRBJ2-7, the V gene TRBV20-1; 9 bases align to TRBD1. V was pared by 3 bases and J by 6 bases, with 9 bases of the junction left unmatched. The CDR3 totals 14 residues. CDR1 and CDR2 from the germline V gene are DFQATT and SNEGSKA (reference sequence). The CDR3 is CSAREKGTGPEQYF. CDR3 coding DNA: TGCAGTGCTAGGGAAAAGGGGACAGGGCCCGAGCAGTACTTC.

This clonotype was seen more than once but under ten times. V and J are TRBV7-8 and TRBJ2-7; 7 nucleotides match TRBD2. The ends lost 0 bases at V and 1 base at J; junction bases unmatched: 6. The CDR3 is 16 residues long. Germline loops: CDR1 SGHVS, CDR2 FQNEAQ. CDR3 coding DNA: TGTGCCAGCAGCTTAGCGAGACTAGCAACGTCCTACGAGCAGTACTTC. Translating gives CASSLARLATSYEQYF. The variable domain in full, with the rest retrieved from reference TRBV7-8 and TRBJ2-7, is GAGVSQSPRYKVAKRGQDVALRCDPISGHVSLFWYQQALGQGPEFLTYFQNEAQLDKSGLPSDRFFAERPEGSVSTLKIQRTQQEDSAVYLCASSLARLATSYEQYFGPGTRLTVT.

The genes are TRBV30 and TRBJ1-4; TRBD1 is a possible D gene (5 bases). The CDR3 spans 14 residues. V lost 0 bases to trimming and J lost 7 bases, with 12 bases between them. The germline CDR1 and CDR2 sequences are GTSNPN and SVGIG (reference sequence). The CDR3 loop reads CAWSVQERSEKLFF. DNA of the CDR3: TGTGCCTGGAGTGTACAGGAGAGAAGTGAAAAACTGTTTTTT. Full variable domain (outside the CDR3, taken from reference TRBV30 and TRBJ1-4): SQTIHQWPATLVQPVGSPLSLECTVEGTSNPNLYWYRQAAGRGLQLLFYSVGIGQISSEVPQNLSASRPQDRQFILSSKKLLLSDSGFYLCAWSVQERSEKLFFGSGTQLSVL.

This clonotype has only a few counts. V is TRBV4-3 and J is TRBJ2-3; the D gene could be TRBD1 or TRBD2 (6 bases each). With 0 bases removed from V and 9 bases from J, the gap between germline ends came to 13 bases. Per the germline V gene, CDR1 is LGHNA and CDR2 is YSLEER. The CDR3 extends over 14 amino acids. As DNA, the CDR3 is TGCGCCAGCAGCCAAGATAGTTTGGGGGGCACGCAGTATTTT. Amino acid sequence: CASSQDSLGGTQYF.

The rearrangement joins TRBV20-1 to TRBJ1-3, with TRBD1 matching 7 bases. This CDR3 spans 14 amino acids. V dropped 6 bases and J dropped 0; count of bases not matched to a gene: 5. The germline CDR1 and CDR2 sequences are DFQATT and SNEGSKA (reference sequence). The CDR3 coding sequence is TGCAGTGCCCGGAACAGGGGCTCTGGAAACACCATATATTTT. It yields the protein CSARNRGSGNTIYF.

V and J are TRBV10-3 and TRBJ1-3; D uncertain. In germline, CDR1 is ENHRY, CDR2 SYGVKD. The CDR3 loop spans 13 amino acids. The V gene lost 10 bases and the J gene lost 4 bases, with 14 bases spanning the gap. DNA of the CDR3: TGTGCCAGCCACTGGGGAGGAGGAAACACCATATATTTT. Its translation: CASHWGGGNTIYF.

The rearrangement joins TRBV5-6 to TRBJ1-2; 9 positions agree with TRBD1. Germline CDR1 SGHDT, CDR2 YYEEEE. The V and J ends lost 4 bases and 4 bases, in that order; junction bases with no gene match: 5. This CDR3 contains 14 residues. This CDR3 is CASSRDRESYGYTF. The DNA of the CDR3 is TGTGCCAGCAGCCGGGACAGGGAGAGCTATGGCTACACCTTC.

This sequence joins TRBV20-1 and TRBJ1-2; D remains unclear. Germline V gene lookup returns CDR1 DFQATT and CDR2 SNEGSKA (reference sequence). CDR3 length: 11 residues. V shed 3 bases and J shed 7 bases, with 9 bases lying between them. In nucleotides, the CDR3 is TGCAGTGCTAGCGAGCCTCCTGGCTACACCTTC. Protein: CSASEPPGYTF.

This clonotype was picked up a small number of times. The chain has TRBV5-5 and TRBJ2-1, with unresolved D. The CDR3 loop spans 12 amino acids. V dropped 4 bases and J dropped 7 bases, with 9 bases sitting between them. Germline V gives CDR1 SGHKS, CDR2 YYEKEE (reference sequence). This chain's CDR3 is CASSTSENEQFF. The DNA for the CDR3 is TGTGCCAGCAGCACCAGCGAGAATGAGCAGTTCTTC.

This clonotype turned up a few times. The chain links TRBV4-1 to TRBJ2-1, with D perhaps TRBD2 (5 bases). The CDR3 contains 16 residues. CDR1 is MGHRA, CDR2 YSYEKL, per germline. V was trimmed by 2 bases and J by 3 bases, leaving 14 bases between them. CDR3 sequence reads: CASSQTSPLIYNEQFF. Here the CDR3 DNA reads TGCGCCAGCAGCCAAACTAGTCCTCTTATCTACAATGAGCAGTTCTTC.